These T cell receptor beta chains were read from a single sample in a study of blood T cells in healthy people across ages. TCRdb called the 5' RACE reads again in MiXCR, with one record for every CDR3 protein. The table includes roughly 1.5 million distinct CDR3 sequences, 42% detected once. Input material: blood. The source is a woman aged 18-30 years in good health. Each CDR3 is given without its conserved first and last residue.

V gene,CDR3 protein
TRBV20-1,SARDAFGAVIPYNEQF
TRBV4-3,ASSLRTGQVPSEQY
TRBV28,ASSGKGLLWEQY
TRBV4-3,ASSQDRRGGYGYT
TRBV4-3,ASSQDWNEQF
TRBV6-2/TRBV6-3,ASSPLAGGLFDEQF
TRBV28,ASSTYGTDSYNEQF
TRBV9,ASSVGGTRADTQY
TRBV3-1,ASSQEERGMRNEQF
TRBV9,ASSVDWGRYEQY
TRBV5-1,ASGSLLSRGTDVAKNIQY
TRBV7-6,ASSRFGGATKNEQF
TRBV29-1,SSLGGNTEAF
TRBV20-1,SARDRVVAF
TRBV9,ASSVDRRDFMNTEAF
TRBV20-1,SAPTPVSNEQF
TRBV6-2/TRBV6-3,TSSYGRNYGTDTQY
TRBV20-1,SAGDRVTYGYT
TRBV12-3/TRBV12-4,ASSLAFVPYEQY
TRBV7-2,ASSLVGSGSRPFETDTQY
TRBV4-2,ASSQDNRPLAFNYGYT
TRBV5-1,ASTTGESGANVLT
TRBV20-1,SATLRTGYEQY
TRBV20-1,SARDQKTGGYNEQY
TRBV7-9,ASSSTRVVATNEKLF
TRBV2,ASNPGLNYGYT
TRBV20-1,SARGGRGGDTQY
TRBV12-5,ASGLDGAGGFTDTQY
TRBV12-3/TRBV12-4,ASRDRSSYNSPLH
TRBV28,ASSLFHGPYGYT
TRBV7-2,ASSLVLFTDTQY
TRBV20-1,SARPATGTNYEQY
TRBV7-9,ASFNTRDTGELF
TRBV27,ASKTRGANTEAF
TRBV6-2/TRBV6-3,ASSKGGVGTASNEQF
TRBV3-1,ASSPGTAEETQY
TRBV27,ASSLSWAENTEAF
TRBV7-9,ASRALLMNTEAF
TRBV7-9,ASSFFSGTFYEQY
TRBV5-1,ASSTTGSSYEQY
TRBV3-1,ASSQGVPTGFFYEQF
TRBV18,ASSPRPSGTSSYNEQY
TRBV12-3/TRBV12-4,ASSPSLSGRIGEQF
TRBV4-3,ASRVQDRGTEAF
TRBV7-6,ASSFGTPDRGEKLF
TRBV6-5,ASSDALLSEQY